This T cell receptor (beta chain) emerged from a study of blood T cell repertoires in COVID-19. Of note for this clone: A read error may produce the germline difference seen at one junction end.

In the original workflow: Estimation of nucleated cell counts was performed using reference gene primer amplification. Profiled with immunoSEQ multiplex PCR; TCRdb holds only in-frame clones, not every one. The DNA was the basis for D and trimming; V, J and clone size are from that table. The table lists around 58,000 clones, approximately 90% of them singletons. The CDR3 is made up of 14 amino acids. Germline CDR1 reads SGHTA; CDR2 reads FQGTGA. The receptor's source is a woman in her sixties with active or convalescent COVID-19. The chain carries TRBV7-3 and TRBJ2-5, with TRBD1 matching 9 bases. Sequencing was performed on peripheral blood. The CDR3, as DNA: TGTGCCAGCAGCGTAACAGGGGGCGGAGAGACCCAGTACTTC. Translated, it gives CASSVTGGGETQYF.